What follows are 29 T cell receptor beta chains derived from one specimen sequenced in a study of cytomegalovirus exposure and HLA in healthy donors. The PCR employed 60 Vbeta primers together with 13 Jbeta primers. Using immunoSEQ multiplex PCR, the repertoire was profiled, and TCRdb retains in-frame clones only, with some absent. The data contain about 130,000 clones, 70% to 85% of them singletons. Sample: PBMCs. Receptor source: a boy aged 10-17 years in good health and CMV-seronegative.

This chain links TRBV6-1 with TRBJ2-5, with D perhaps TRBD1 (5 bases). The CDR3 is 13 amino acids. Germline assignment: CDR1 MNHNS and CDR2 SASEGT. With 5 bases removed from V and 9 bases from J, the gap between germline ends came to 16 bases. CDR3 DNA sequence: TGTGCCAGCAGTTCAGCTGGCGTGGGGCCCCAGTACTTC. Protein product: CASSSAGVGPQYF.

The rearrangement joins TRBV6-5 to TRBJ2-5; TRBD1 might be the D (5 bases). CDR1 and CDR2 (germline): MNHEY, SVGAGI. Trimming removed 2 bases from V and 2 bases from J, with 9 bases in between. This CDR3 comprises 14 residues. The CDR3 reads CASSYPDKQETQYF. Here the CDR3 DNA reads TGTGCCAGCAGTTACCCGGACAAACAAGAGACCCAGTACTTC.

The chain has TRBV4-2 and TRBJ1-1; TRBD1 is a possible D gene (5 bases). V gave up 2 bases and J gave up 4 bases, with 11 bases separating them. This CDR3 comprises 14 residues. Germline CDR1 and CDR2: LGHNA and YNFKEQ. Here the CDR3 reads CASSQIDRTTEAFF. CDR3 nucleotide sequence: TGTGCCAGCAGCCAAATAGACAGAACCACTGAAGCTTTCTTT.

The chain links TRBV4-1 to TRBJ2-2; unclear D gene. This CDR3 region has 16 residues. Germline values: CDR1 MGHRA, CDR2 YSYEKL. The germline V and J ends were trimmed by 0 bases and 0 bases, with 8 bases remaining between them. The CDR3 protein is CASSQDSGPNTGELFF. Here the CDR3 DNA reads TGCGCCAGCAGCCAAGATTCTGGGCCGAACACCGGGGAGCTGTTTTTT.

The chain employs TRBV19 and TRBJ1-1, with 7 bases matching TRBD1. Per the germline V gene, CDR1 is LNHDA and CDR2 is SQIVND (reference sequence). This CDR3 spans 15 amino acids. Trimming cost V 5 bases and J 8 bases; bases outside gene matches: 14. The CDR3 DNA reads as TGTGCCAGTAGTCCCACCCCAACGGACAGGACCGAAGCTTTCTTT. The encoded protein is CASSPTPTDRTEAFF. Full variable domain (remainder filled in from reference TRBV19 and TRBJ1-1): DGGITQSPKYLFRKEGQNVTLSCEQNLNHDAMYWYRQDPGQGLRLIYYSQIVNDFQKGDIAEGYSVSREKKESFPLTVTSAQKNPTAFYLCASSPTPTDRTEAFFGQGTRLTVV.

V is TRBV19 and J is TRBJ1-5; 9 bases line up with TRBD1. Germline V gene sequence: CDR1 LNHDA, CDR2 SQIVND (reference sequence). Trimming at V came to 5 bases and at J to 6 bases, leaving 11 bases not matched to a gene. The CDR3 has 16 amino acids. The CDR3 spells CASSFTGTGWAQPQHF. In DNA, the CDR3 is TGTGCCAGTAGTTTTACCGGGACAGGGTGGGCTCAGCCCCAGCATTTT.

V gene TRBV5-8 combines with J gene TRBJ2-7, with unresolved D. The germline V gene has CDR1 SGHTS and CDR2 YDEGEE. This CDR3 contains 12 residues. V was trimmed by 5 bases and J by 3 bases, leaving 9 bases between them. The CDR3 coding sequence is TGTGCCAGCAGTTTCACTGACTACGAGCAGTACTTC. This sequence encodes CASSFTDYEQYF. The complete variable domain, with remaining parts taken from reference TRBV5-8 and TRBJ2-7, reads EAGVTQSPTHLIKTRGQQATLRCSPISGHTSVYWYQQALGLGLQFLLWYDEGEERNRGNFPPRFSGRQFPNYSSELNVNALELEDSALYLCASSFTDYEQYFGPGTRLTVT.

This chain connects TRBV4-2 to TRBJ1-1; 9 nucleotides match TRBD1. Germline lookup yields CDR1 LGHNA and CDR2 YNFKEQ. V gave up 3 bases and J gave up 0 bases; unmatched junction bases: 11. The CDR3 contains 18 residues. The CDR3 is CASSQEFTGGDMNTEAFF. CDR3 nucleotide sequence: TGTGCCAGCAGCCAGGAATTCACAGGGGGCGACATGAACACTGAAGCTTTCTTT.

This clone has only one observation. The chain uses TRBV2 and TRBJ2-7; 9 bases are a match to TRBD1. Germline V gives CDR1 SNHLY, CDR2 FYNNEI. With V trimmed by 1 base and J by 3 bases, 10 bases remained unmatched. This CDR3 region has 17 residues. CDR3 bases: TGTGCCAGCAGTGAAGAATCCGGGACAGGGACGTTCTACGAGCAGTACTTC. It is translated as CASSEESGTGTFYEQYF.

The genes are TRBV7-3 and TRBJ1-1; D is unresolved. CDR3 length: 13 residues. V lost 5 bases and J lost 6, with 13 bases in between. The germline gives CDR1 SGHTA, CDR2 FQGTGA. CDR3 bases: TGTGCCAGCAGCCTGGAGAGCTGGTCTGAAGCTTTCTTT. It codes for CASSLESWSEAFF.

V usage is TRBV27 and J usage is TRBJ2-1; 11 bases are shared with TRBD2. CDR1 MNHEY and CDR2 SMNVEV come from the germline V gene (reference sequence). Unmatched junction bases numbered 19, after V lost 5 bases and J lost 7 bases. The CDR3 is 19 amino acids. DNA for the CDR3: TGTGCCAGCAGTCCCCGAGGGAGCCTACTAGCGGGAGAGTTTAATGAGCAGTTCTTC. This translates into CASSPRGSLLAGEFNEQFF.

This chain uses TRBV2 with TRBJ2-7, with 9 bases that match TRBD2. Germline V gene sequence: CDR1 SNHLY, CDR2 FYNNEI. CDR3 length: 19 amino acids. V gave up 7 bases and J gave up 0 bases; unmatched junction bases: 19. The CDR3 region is CASNGFISGSTGNSYEQYF. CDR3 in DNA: TGTGCCAGCAACGGTTTTATTAGCGGGAGTACCGGAAACTCCTACGAGCAGTACTTC.

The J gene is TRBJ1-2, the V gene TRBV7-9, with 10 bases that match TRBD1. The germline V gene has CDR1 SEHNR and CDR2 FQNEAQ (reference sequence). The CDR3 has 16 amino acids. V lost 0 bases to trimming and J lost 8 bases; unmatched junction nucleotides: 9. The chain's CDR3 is CASSLAPDRGLRGYTF. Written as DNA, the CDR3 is TGTGCCAGCAGCTTAGCTCCAGACAGGGGGCTACGAGGCTACACCTTC.

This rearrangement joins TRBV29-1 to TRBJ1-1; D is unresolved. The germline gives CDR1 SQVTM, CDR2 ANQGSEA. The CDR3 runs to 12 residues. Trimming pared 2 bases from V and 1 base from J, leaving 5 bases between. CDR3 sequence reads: CSVEPGNTEAFF. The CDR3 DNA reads TGCAGCGTTGAACCCGGGAACACTGAAGCTTTCTTT.

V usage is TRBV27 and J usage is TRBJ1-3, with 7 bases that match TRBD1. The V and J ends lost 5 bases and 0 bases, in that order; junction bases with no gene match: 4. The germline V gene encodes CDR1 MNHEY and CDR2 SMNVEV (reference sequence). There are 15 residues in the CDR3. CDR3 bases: TGTGCCAGCAGTGCCAGGGGGAACTCTGGAAACACCATATATTTT. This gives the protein CASSARGNSGNTIYF.

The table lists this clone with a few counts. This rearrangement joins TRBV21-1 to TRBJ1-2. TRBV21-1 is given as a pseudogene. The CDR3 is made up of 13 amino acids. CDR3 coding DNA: TGTGCCAGCAGCGGGAATCGGGGGAAGTGTGGCACCTTC. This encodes CASSGNRGKCGTF.

CDR3 amino acids: CAIGKQGDAYNEQFF. CDR3 DNA sequence: TGTGCCATCGGGAAACAGGGGGACGCCTACAATGAGCAGTTCTTC. V is TRBV10-3 and J is TRBJ2-1; 8 bases are shared with TRBD1. J was trimmed by 2 bases and V by 8 bases; bases with no gene match: 8. The CDR3 sequence is 15 residues long. Germline CDR1 reads ENHRY; CDR2 reads SYGVKD.

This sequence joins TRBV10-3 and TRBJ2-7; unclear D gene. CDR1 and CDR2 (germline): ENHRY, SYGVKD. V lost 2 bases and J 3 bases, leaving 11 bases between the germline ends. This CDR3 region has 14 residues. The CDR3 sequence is CAISEKQSSYEQYF. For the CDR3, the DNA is TGTGCCATCAGTGAGAAACAGTCGAGCTACGAGCAGTACTTC.

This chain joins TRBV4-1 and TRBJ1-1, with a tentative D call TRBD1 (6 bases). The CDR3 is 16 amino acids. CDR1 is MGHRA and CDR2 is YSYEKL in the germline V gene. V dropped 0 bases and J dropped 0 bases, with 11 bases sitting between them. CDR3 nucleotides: TGCGCCAGCAGCCAAGACTCTCAGGGGTTGAACACTGAAGCTTTCTTT. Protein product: CASSQDSQGLNTEAFF.

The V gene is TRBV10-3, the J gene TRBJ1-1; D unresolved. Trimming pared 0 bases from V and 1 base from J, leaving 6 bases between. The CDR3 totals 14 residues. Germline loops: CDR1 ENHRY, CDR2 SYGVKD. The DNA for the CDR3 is TGTGCCATCAGTGAGTCGTGGAGGAACACTGAAGCTTTCTTT. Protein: CAISESWRNTEAFF.

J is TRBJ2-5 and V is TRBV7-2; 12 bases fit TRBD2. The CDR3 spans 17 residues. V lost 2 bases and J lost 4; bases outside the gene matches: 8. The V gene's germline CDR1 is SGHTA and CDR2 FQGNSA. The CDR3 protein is CASSLSASGRAAETQYF. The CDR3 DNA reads TGTGCCAGCAGCTTATCGGCTAGCGGGAGGGCCGCAGAGACCCAGTACTTC.

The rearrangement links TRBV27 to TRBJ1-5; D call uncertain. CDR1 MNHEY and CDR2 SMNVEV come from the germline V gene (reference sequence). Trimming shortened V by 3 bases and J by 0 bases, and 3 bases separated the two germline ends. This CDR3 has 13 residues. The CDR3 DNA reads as TGTGCCAGCAGTTTTAATAGCAATCAGCCCCAGCATTTT. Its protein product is CASSFNSNQPQHF.

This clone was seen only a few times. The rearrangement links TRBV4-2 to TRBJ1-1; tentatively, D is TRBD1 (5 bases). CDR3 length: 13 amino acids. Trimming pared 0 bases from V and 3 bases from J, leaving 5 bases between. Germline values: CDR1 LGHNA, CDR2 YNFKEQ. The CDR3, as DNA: TGTGCCAGCAGCCAAGACAGGGACACTGAAGCTTTCTTT. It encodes CASSQDRDTEAFF.

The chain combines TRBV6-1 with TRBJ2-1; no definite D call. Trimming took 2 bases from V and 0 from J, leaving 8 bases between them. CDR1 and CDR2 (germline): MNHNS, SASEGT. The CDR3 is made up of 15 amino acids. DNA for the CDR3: TGTGCCAGCAGTGAACTTATTAGCTCCTACAATGAGCAGTTCTTC. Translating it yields CASSELISSYNEQFF.

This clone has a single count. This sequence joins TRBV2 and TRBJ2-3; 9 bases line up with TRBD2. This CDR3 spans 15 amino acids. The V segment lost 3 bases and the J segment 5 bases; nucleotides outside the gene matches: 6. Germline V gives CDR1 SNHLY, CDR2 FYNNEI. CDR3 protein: CASSDGLAGLDTQYF. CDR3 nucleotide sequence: TGTGCCAGCAGTGATGGGCTAGCGGGACTAGATACGCAGTATTTT.

CDR3 loop: CASSHSGNEQFF. The DNA of the CDR3 is TGTGCCAGCAGCCACTCGGGGAATGAGCAGTTCTTC. The genes are TRBV14 and TRBJ2-1, with a tentative D call TRBD2 (5 bases). V lost 3 bases to trimming and J lost 7 bases, with 7 bases between them. Germline CDR1 reads SGHDN; CDR2 reads FVKESK. This CDR3 has 12 residues.

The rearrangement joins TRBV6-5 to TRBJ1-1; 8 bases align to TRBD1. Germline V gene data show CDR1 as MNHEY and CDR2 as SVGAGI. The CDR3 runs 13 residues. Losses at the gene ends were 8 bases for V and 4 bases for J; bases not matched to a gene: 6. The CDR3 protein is CASQGASGTEAFF. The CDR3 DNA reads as TGTGCCAGCCAGGGGGCATCCGGCACTGAAGCTTTCTTT.

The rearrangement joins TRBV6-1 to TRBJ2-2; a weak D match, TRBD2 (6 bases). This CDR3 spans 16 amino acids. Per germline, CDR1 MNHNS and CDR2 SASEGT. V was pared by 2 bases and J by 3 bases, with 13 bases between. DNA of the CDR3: TGTGCCAGCAGTGAACCGAGGGGACTCCACACCGGGGAGCTGTTTTTT. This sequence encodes CASSEPRGLHTGELFF.

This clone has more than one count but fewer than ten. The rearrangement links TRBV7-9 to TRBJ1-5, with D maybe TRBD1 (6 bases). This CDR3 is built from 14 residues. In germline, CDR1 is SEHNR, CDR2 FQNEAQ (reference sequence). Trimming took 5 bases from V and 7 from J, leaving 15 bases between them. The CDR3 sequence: CASSLGGQGQPQHF. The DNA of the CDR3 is TGTGCCAGCAGCCTGGGCGGTCAGGGGCAGCCCCAGCATTTT.